This T cell receptor (beta chain) was identified during a study of blood T cell repertoires in COVID-19. Across the whole study: Acute and convalescent COVID-19 samples came from the United States, Italy and Spain. Nucleic acid was either cDNA or gDNA, and it came from T cells, B-cell-depleted T cells, or PBMCs.

Germline V gives CDR1 KGHSH, CDR2 LQKENI. This CDR3 comprises 16 residues. The junction had 13 bases not matched to a gene; V was cut back by 4 bases and J by 6 bases. In the original analysis: Using reference gene primer amplification, nucleated cell counts were estimated. Measured with immunoSEQ multiplex PCR; TCRdb has only the in-frame clones, and not every one. V, J and clone size are those of that table, while D and trimming were read from the DNA. Of approximately 130,000 clones detected, approximately 80% appear once; the ten largest clones hold roughly 9.7%. The receptor was isolated from a man aged 40-50 years with active or convalescent COVID-19. V is TRBV18 and J is TRBJ2-7, with 9 positions matching TRBD1. Material: peripheral blood. The CDR3 region has the DNA TGTGCCAGCTCACATCCCCGGGACAGGGCCCTGGTCGAGCAGTACTTC. Protein: CASSHPRDRALVEQYF.